This TCR beta chain comes out of a study of T cell changes during pregnancy in multiple sclerosis (dated 2019 in TCRdb). For the study in its entirety: The study looked at changes in the T cell repertoire across pregnancy in women with multiple sclerosis.

This clone was recorded only once. Its recognized antigen is unknown. Qualities for individual bases were not recorded, and no much larger clone is one base off. CDR1 and CDR2, per the germline V gene (reference sequence), are LNHNV and YYDKDF. The CDR3 numbers 16 residues from cysteine through phenylalanine. Only CDR3 DNA remains: 48 bases, in frame from the first base. The V end gives up 5 bases and the J end 6 bases, leaving 14 bases in the junction not matched to a gene. The protocol used for the library was the immunoSEQ multiplex PCR assay. TCRdb's version of the immuneACCESS table is confined to in-frame rearrangements and falls short of the full clone set. An unresolved V gene accounts for under half of the shortfall where checked; the remainder is of unknown origin. For this sample there are 35,000 to 45,000 clones; 92% appear just once. Over 10% of the sample comes from the top ten.

The V and J segments used are TRBV15 and TRBJ1-2; 8 bases in the middle match TRBD1. This clonotype originated in a female donor with multiple sclerosis, enrolled in a pregnancy study. Sequenced here: CD8+ T cells from peripheral blood mononuclear cells, sampled in the first trimester of pregnancy. The DNA is TGTGCCACCAGCCCGGGACAGGACCTTCGAGGGGATGGCTACACCTTC. Its protein reads: CATSPGQDLRGDGYTF. The reference TRBV15 and TRBJ1-2 proteins fill in what lies around the CDR3, so the full variable domain reads DAMVIQNPRYQVTQFGKPVTLSCSQTLNHNVMYWYQQKSSQAPKLLFHYYDKDFNNEADTPDNFQSRRPNTSFCFLDIRSPGLGDTAMYLCATSPGQDLRGDGYTFGSGTRLTVV.